These T cell receptor beta chains were read from a single sample in a study of cytotoxic CD8 clonotypes in ibrutinib-treated CLL. Libraries were prepared by immunoSEQ multiplex PCR; TCRdb keeps only in-frame clonotypes and omits some of them. The data show about 76,000 clones, approximately 86% seen once. The material was PBMCs, obtained before ibrutinib treatment. The receptors shown here come from a human donor with chronic lymphocytic leukemia. CDR3s include the opening cysteine and the closing phenylalanine or tryptophan. A D gene is named only where the DNA matches it firmly. Rows may omit the clone size; those that give it use once, few, many or a size class.

D gene,J gene,V gene,clone size,CDR3 DNA,CDR3 protein
.,TRBJ1-1,TRBV7-9,.,TGTGCCAGCAGCTTAGGGCCCCTCAGGACTGAAGCTTTCTTT,CASSLGPLRTEAFF
TRBD1,TRBJ1-3,TRBV10-2,.,TGCGCCAGCAGGGGCCAGGGACAGGTCCTCTCTGGAAACACCATATATTTT,CASRGQGQVLSGNTIYF
.,TRBJ2-1,TRBV7-2,.,TGTGCCAGCAGCCTAGGGGCGAGCTCCTACAATGAGCAGTTCTTC,CASSLGASSYNEQFF
.,TRBJ2-5,TRBV5-1,.,TGCGCCAGCAGCGTGGGGGAGACCCAGTACTTC,CASSVGETQYF
.,TRBJ2-2,TRBV10-1,once,TGCGCCAGCAAGGGTTCCAACACCGGGGAGCTGTTTTTT,CASKGSNTGELFF
TRBD2,TRBJ2-7,TRBV4-3,.,TGCGCCAGCAGCCACGCCACTAGCGTGGGCCCCTACGAGCAGTACTTC,CASSHATSVGPYEQYF
.,TRBJ1-2,TRBV6-1,.,TGTGCCAGCGAAGAGGGGGGGTTGACCTATGGCTACACCTTC,CASEEGGLTYGYTF
TRBD1,TRBJ1-1,TRBV2,.,TGTGCCAGCAGGCTGCAGGGGGCCGGCACTGAAGCTTTCTTT,CASRLQGAGTEAFF
.,TRBJ1-2,TRBV7-6,.,TGTGCCAGCAGCCCGCAAATTACCGGCTATGGCTACACCTTC,CASSPQITGYGYTF
.,TRBJ1-2,TRBV9,.,TGTGCCAGCAACCCCTCCGGGCTTTCAAACTATGGCTACACCTTC,CASNPSGLSNYGYTF
.,TRBJ2-1,TRBV4-2,once,TGTGCCAGCGGGTGGGGGGGGCGAATGAATGAGCAGTTCTTC,CASGWGGRMNEQFF
.,TRBJ1-1,TRBV30,.,TGTGCCTGGAGTGCATTGGGGACTGAAGCTTTCTTT,CAWSALGTEAFF
.,TRBJ1-3,TRBV7-6,.,TGTGCCAGCAGCTCTATGACAACCCTGGAGGCTGGAAACACCATATATTTT,CASSSMTTLEAGNTIYF
TRBD1,TRBJ2-1,TRBV27,.,TGTGCCAGCAGTTTATCATGGGACAGGGCTAATGAGCAGTTCTTC,CASSLSWDRANEQFF
TRBD1,TRBJ1-1,TRBV10-2,.,TGCGCCAGCGCTGGGCCTCCGAAAGGCACAGGGGGCCTACGCACTGAAGCTTTCTTT,CASAGPPKGTGGLRTEAFF
TRBD2,TRBJ2-1,TRBV4-3,.,TGCGCCAGCAGCCAAATCGGACTAGGCGAAACGGCCTCCTACAATGAGCAGTTCTTC,CASSQIGLGETASYNEQFF
.,TRBJ2-1,TRBV30,.,TGTGCCGGTAGCGGTTTGAATGAGCAGTTCTTC,CAGSGLNEQFF
TRBD2,TRBJ2-4,TRBV10-3,.,TGTGCCATCAGCCGACTAGCGGGAGGGGAAAACATTCAGTACTTC,CAISRLAGGENIQYF
.,TRBJ2-3,TRBV19,.,TGTGCCAGTAGTGCCGGGACGGCTAGCACAGATACGCAGTATTTT,CASSAGTASTDTQYF
.,TRBJ1-2,TRBV5-1,.,TGCGCCAGCAGCTCCTCCGGGTATGGCTACACCTTC,CASSSSGYGYTF
TRBD2,TRBJ2-7,TRBV7-2,.,TGTGCCAGCAGCCGAGCCTTTGGTAGCGGGACCTACGAGCAGTACTTC,CASSRAFGSGTYEQYF
TRBD2,TRBJ2-7,TRBV19,.,TGTGCCAGTAAGCGACTAGCGGGGGCCTACGAGCAGTACTTC,CASKRLAGAYEQYF
.,TRBJ2-7,TRBV7-2,.,TGTGCCAGCAGCCTACCGGGCCAGTACTTC,CASSLPGQYF
TRBD1,TRBJ2-7,TRBV6-6,.,TGTGCCAGCAGTTACTCGAGCGCAGGGGGCATCGAGCAGTACTTC,CASSYSSAGGIEQYF
TRBD1,TRBJ1-1,TRBV5-1,.,TGCGCCAGCAGCGCACGGACAGGGGGTTCCACTGAAGCTTTCTTT,CASSARTGGSTEAFF
.,TRBJ2-3,TRBV10-2,.,TGCGCCAGCAGTGACGCTCGGGTTAGCGGCCTGGCGGATACGCAGTATTTT,CASSDARVSGLADTQYF
.,TRBJ1-2,TRBV7-2,.,TGTGCCAGCAGCTTAGTCACAGGAGCCGACTATGGCTACACCTTC,CASSLVTGADYGYTF
TRBD1,TRBJ1-2,TRBV30,.,TGTGCCTGGAGTGCCCAGGGGGCTTTCGGCTACACCTTC,CAWSAQGAFGYTF
.,TRBJ2-7,TRBV27,.,TGTGCCAGCAGCCCCTCACTTGCGAACGAGCAGTACTTC,CASSPSLANEQYF
TRBD1,TRBJ1-4,TRBV28,.,TGTGCCAGCAGATACCGGGACAGGGGAACTAATGAAAAACTGTTTTTT,CASRYRDRGTNEKLFF
TRBD1,TRBJ1-5,TRBV6-1,.,TGTGCCAGCAGTGAACGAGGGACAGGGAGAGGTCAGCCCCAGCATTTT,CASSERGTGRGQPQHF
.,TRBJ2-6,TRBV7-9,.,TGCGGCCTGGTGGGGTACTCTGGGGCCAACGTCCTGACTTTC,CGLVGYSGANVLTF